These 15 T cell receptor beta chains were sequenced from one sample in a study of OX40 agonist ivuxolimab in advanced cancers. Data came from immunoSEQ multiplex PCR; TCRdb stores just in-frame clones and leaves some out. The data contain fewer than 30,000 clones, approximately 86% of them singletons. Sequences were derived from CD4+ or CD8+ T cells sorted from blood, sampled in a trial of the OX40 agonist ivuxolimab. These receptors were taken from an adult with an advanced solid tumor such as melanoma, head and neck, liver or kidney cancer.

The CDR3 protein is CASSFPGGPNEQYF. The CDR3 DNA reads as TGTGCCAGCAGTTTTCCGGGGGGGCCGAACGAGCAGTACTTC. The gene calls are TRBV7-9 and TRBJ2-7, with TRBD2 identical over 8 bases. Germline values: CDR1 SEHNR, CDR2 FQNEAQ (reference sequence). The V and J ends lost 6 bases and 5 bases, in that order; junction bases with no gene match: 9. The CDR3 contains 14 residues.

This clone was counted a few times. The chain carries TRBV28 and TRBJ2-1, with a weak D call TRBD1 (6 bases). Germline CDR1 MDHEN, CDR2 SYDVKM. The CDR3 totals 14 residues. The V end was cut by 2 bases, the J end by 2 bases, with 7 bases between. In nucleotides, the CDR3 is TGTGCCAGCAGTTTAGGACAGCCCTACAATGAGCAGTTCTTC. Translating gives CASSLGQPYNEQFF.

This clone was seen a single time. The chain is built from TRBV7-2 and TRBJ2-2, with 7 bases matching TRBD2. J was trimmed by 7 bases and V by 5 bases; bases with no gene match: 10. The CDR3 spans 15 residues. From germline, CDR1 is SGHTA and CDR2 FQGNSA. CDR3 sequence: CASSPPRGVNGELFF. The CDR3 DNA is TGTGCCAGCAGCCCCCCCCGGGGGGTAAACGGGGAGCTGTTTTTT.

This rearrangement joins TRBV27 to TRBJ2-3, with 9 bases lining up with TRBD1. The CDR3 has 15 amino acids. Germline trimming cut 5 bases from V and 3 bases from J; bases unmatched to any gene: 6. Germline CDR1 is MNHEY and CDR2 is SMNVEV (reference sequence). CDR3 sequence reads: CASSPDRGWTDTQYF. The CDR3 DNA follows: TGTGCCAGCAGTCCTGACAGGGGGTGGACAGATACGCAGTATTTT.

This clone was recorded once. The junction and the germline gene differ at one end; a read error may be behind it. Here the CDR3 reads CASSLAENTEAFF. The CDR3 DNA follows: TGTGCTAGCAGCTTAGCAGAGAACACTGAAGCTTTCTTT. The chain recombines TRBV7-7 with TRBJ1-1; D uncertain. The CDR3 consists of 13 residues. The germline V gene encodes CDR1 SSHAT and CDR2 FNYEAQ (reference sequence). Combining the CDR3 with reference TRBV7-7 and TRBJ1-1 gives the whole variable domain GAGVSQSPRYKVTKRGQDVTLRCDPISSHATLYWYQQALGQGPEFLTYFNYEAQPDKSGLPSDRFSAERPEGSISTLTIQRTEQRDSAMYRCASSLAENTEAFFGQGTRLTVV.

The chain has TRBV6-6 and TRBJ2-1; D perhaps matches TRBD1 (5 bases). Looked up from germline, CDR1 is MNHNY and CDR2 is SVGAGI (reference sequence). The germline V and J ends were trimmed by 3 bases and 12 bases, with 18 bases remaining between them. The CDR3 has 14 amino acids. The CDR3 region is CASSYTRVPPVQFF. CDR3 DNA: TGTGCCAGCAGTTATACCAGGGTCCCTCCGGTGCAGTTCTTC.

The rearrangement uses TRBV18 and TRBJ2-5; D gene uncertain. V was shortened by 2 bases and J by 3 bases, with 4 bases between the two germline ends. The CDR3 runs to 12 residues. Germline CDR1 reads KGHSH; CDR2 reads LQKENI. CDR3 residues: CASSPGEETQYF. DNA for the CDR3: TGTGCCAGCTCACCAGGTGAAGAGACCCAGTACTTC.

The chain is built from TRBV10-3 and TRBJ1-6; TRBD1 might be the D (6 bases). This CDR3 is built from 15 residues. Trimming removed 3 bases at V and 8 bases at J, with 14 bases between. Germline V gene sequence: CDR1 ENHRY, CDR2 SYGVKD. The CDR3, as DNA: TGTGCCATCAGTGATTCCGACAGGAGGGATTCACCCCTCCACTTT. Translating gives CAISDSDRRDSPLHF.

V is TRBV6-5 and J is TRBJ1-1; D possibly corresponds to TRBD1 (6 bases). Looked up from germline, CDR1 is MNHEY and CDR2 is SVGAGI. Deletions cut 0 bases from V and 4 bases from J, with 9 bases between. CDR3 length: 14 residues. The CDR3 DNA reads TGTGCCAGCAGTTACTCGAGGGGGGCCACTGAAGCTTTCTTT. Protein product: CASSYSRGATEAFF.

The chain's CDR3 is CASSLSRDRTDTQYF. As DNA, the CDR3 is TGTGCCAGCAGTTTATCCAGGGACCGCACAGATACGCAGTATTTT. The chain is built from TRBV28 and TRBJ2-3; D is perhaps TRBD1 or TRBD2 (5 bases each). The V end was cut by 1 base, the J end by 1 base, with 9 bases between. The germline CDR1 and CDR2 sequences are MDHEN and SYDVKM. The CDR3 totals 15 residues.

The V and J genes are TRBV7-8 and TRBJ2-3, with TRBD2 matching 8 bases. The CDR3 is 17 residues long. Looked up from germline, CDR1 is SGHVS and CDR2 is FQNEAQ. V trimming: 0 bases; J trimming: 0 bases; junction bases outside the gene matches: 5. The CDR3, as DNA: TGTGCCAGCAGCTTAGCAGTTAGCGGGGAGAGCACAGATACGCAGTATTTT. It specifies CASSLAVSGESTDTQYF. The full variable domain, with the rest looked up from reference TRBV7-8 and TRBJ2-3, is GAGVSQSPRYKVAKRGQDVALRCDPISGHVSLFWYQQALGQGPEFLTYFQNEAQLDKSGLPSDRFFAERPEGSVSTLKIQRTQQEDSAVYLCASSLAVSGESTDTQYFGPGTRLTVL.

The chain links TRBV4-3 to TRBJ1-6; the D is unclear. Germline CDR1 is LGHNA and CDR2 is YSLEER. This CDR3 is built from 15 residues. V gave up 0 bases and J gave up 9 bases, with 12 bases separating them. CDR3 nucleotides: TGCGCCAGCAGCCAAGATGCTTTCATGGCTTCACCCCTCCACTTT. Translation: CASSQDAFMASPLHF.

The rearrangement uses TRBV19 and TRBJ1-1, with 7 bases fitting TRBD1. V gave up 3 bases and J gave up 3 bases; unmatched junction bases: 7. The germline V gene encodes CDR1 LNHDA and CDR2 SQIVND (reference sequence). The CDR3 spans 15 residues. CDR3 bases: TGTGCCAGTAGTATGGACAGGAGGTTATACACTGAAGCTTTCTTT. Translation gives CASSMDRRLYTEAFF.

The chain employs TRBV7-9 and TRBJ1-5; D is unresolved. CDR1 and CDR2 from the germline V gene are SEHNR and FQNEAQ (reference sequence). The ends were cut back, 2 bases at V and 9 bases at J, with 5 bases in the middle. The CDR3 sequence is 11 residues long. CDR3 sequence: CASSLLSPQHF. CDR3 DNA: TGTGCCAGCAGCTTACTGTCGCCCCAGCATTTT.

The chain couples TRBV5-4 to TRBJ1-4; 9 bases are a match to TRBD1. The CDR3 sequence is 15 residues long. The germline V gene encodes CDR1 SGHNT and CDR2 YYREEE (reference sequence). J gave up 6 bases and V 0 bases, and 3 bases lay outside the gene matches. The CDR3 DNA is TGTGCCAGCAGCTTGGTGGGACAGGGAGATGAAAAACTGTTTTTT. Its translation is CASSLVGQGDEKLFF. The full variable domain, with the rest looked up from reference TRBV5-4 and TRBJ1-4, is ETGVTQSPTHLIKTRGQQVTLRCSSQSGHNTVSWYQQALGQGPQFIFQYYREEENGRGNFPPRFSGLQFPNYSSELNVNALELDDSALYLCASSLVGQGDEKLFFGSGTQLSVL.